The entry below describes one T cell receptor (beta chain). Its antigen remains unidentified. Germline lookup yields CDR1 SQVTM and CDR2 ANQGSEA. V gave up 7 bases and J gave up 2 bases, with 11 bases separating them. CDR3 length equals 12 residues. This record belongs to a study of beta chain features in type 1 diabetes. Points from the study as a whole: Moderate yet significant TCRB CDR3 shortening was seen in Type 1 diabetes patients in all four CD4+ subsets. For patients, the naive, central memory and Treg TCRB repertoires appeared more alike than for healthy donors.

Expressed TCRB transcripts were sequenced, since all the RNA that had been isolated was reverse transcribed. Profiling relied on immunoSEQ multiplex PCR, and the TCRdb table lists in-frame clones only, not all of them. The table shows hundreds of thousands of clones, with over 13% occurring only once. The sequence came from a man between 18 and 29 years old with type 1 diabetes. The chain links TRBV29-1 to TRBJ1-1; D is undetermined. Sequencing used naive CD4+ T cells from blood. CDR3 sequence: CSALSANTEAFF. Here the CDR3 DNA reads TGCAGCGCCCTATCGGCCAACACTGAAGCTTTCTTT.